The source of this T cell receptor (beta chain) is a study of blood T cell repertoires in COVID-19. Overall study context: Both acute and convalescent COVID-19 samples were obtained from the United States, Italy and Spain. Sources were T cells, B-cell-depleted T cells, or PBMCs; the material itself was cDNA or gDNA.

Followed longitudinally, the Seattle patients had been enrolled during active infection. Study processing details: Counts of nucleated cells, estimated from reference gene primer amplification, were obtained. TCRdb's copy holds only in-frame clones and misses some; the assay was immunoSEQ multiplex PCR. That table supplies the V and J calls and clone size; D and trimming were determined from the DNA. The data hold more than 300,000 clones, with almost 90% observed a single time. The CDR3 covers 14 residues. Trimming removed 1 base from V and 4 bases from J, with 9 bases in between. Looked up from germline, CDR1 is SGHRS and CDR2 is YFSETQ.

Sequenced input: peripheral blood. V gene TRBV5-1 combines with J gene TRBJ1-5, with a tentative D call TRBD1 (5 bases). This receptor was taken from a woman aged 40 to 55 with COVID-19, enrolled during active disease. The CDR3 here is CASSLLGPNQPQHF. For the CDR3, the DNA is TGCGCCAGCAGCTTGTTGGGGCCAAATCAGCCCCAGCATTTT. Drawing the rest from reference TRBV5-1 and TRBJ1-5, the complete variable domain is KAGVTQTPRYLIKTRGQQVTLSCSPISGHRSVSWYQQTPGQGLQFLFEYFSETQRNKGNFPGRFSGRQFSNSRSEMNVSTLELGDSALYLCASSLLGPNQPQHFGDGTRLSIL.